This TCR beta chain was documented in a study of OX40 agonist ivuxolimab in advanced cancers. Whole-study context: It was ivuxolimab, an agonistic anti-OX40 (CD134) antibody, that patients were treated with. Participants averaged 60 years of age (range about 23 to 80) and were approximately 81% male.

Remarks on this clone: Its antigen remains unknown.

The CDR3 runs 13 residues. Looked up from germline, CDR1 is MNHNY and CDR2 is SVGAGI (reference sequence). Trimming removed 4 bases from V and 6 bases from J; junction bases left unmatched: 3. Using immunoSEQ multiplex PCR, the repertoire was profiled, and TCRdb retains in-frame clones only, with some absent. The sample carries 77,000 or so clones, about 89% recorded once. Study-wide results and caveats: Among T cells, CD8+ cells averaged more expanded clones than CD4+ cells. Low levels of normalized T-cell clonal expansion also appeared in some nonresponders.

The chain joins TRBV6-6 to TRBJ2-1, with 7 bases fitting TRBD2. This specimen was CD4+ or CD8+ T cells sorted from blood, taken in a trial of the OX40 agonist ivuxolimab. This receptor was obtained from an adult with an advanced solid tumor such as melanoma, head and neck, liver or kidney cancer. The CDR3 spells CASSSWGGNEQFF. In nucleotides, the CDR3 is TGTGCCAGCAGTTCCTGGGGGGGCAATGAGCAGTTCTTC.